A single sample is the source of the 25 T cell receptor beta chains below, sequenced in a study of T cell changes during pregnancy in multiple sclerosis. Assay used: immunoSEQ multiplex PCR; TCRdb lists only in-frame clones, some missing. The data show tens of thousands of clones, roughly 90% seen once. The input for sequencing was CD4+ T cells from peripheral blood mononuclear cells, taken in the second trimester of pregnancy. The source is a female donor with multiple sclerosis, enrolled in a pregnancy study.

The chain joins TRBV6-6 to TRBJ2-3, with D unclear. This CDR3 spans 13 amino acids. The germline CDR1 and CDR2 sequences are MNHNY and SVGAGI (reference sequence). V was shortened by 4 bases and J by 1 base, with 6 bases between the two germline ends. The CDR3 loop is CASSLAGTDTQYF. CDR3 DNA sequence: TGTGCCAGCAGTTTGGCGGGCACAGATACGCAGTATTTT.

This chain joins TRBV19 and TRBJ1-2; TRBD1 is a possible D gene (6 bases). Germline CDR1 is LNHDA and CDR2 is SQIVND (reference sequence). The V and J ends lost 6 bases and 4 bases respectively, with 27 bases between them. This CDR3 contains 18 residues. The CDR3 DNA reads TGTGCCAGTAGGTCAAAGGGAGCCAGACAGGCATTCAGCTATGGCTACACCTTC. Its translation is CASRSKGARQAFSYGYTF.

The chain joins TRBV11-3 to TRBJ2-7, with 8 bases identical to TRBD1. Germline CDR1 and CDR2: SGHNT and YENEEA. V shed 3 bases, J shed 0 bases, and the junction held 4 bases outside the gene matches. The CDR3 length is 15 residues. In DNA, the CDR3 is TGTGCCAGCAGCTTGCGGACAGGGATCTCCTACGAGCAGTACTTC. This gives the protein CASSLRTGISYEQYF.

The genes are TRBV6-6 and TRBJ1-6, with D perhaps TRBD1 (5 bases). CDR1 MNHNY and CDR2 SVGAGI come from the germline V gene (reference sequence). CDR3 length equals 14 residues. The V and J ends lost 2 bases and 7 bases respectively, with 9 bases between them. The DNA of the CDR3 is TGTGCCAGCAGTTACGACAGTTCGAATTCACCCCTCCACTTT. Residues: CASSYDSSNSPLHF.

CDR3 nucleotide sequence: TGTGCCAGCGCCGGGACAGGGGGGAATGAGCAGTTCTTC. It encodes CASAGTGGNEQFF. The rearrangement uses TRBV19 and TRBJ2-1; 11 bases map to TRBD1. With 9 bases clipped from V and 7 bases from J, the junction kept 5 bases outside the gene matches. Germline values: CDR1 LNHDA, CDR2 SQIVND (reference sequence). This CDR3 region has 13 residues.

The CDR3 coding sequence is TGTGCCAGCAGCTTAGCCTCGACTAGCGGAAAGAAGACCCAGTACTTC. Translated, it gives CASSLASTSGKKTQYF. The J gene is TRBJ2-5, the V gene TRBV7-7; 9 nucleotides agree with TRBD2. CDR1 is SSHAT, CDR2 FNYEAQ, per germline (reference sequence). There are 16 residues in the CDR3. The trim removed 0 bases at V and 6 bases at J, leaving 8 bases unmatched.

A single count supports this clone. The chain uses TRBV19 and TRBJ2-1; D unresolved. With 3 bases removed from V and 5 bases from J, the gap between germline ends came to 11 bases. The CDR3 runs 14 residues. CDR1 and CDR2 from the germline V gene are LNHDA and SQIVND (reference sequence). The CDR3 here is CASSIRPRDNEQFF. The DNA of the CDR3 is TGTGCCAGTAGTATCAGGCCCCGAGACAATGAGCAGTTCTTC. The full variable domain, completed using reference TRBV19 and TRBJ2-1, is DGGITQSPKYLFRKEGQNVTLSCEQNLNHDAMYWYRQDPGQGLRLIYYSQIVNDFQKGDIAEGYSVSREKKESFPLTVTSAQKNPTAFYLCASSIRPRDNEQFFGPGTRLTVL.

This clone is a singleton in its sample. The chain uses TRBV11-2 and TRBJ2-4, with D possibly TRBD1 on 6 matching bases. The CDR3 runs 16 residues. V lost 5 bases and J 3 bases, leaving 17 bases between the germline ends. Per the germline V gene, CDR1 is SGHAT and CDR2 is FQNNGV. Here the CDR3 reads CASSPGGPGLKNIQYF. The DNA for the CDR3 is TGTGCCAGCAGCCCTGGGGGCCCGGGGCTCAAAAACATTCAGTACTTC. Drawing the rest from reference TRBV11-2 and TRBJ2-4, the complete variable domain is EAGVAQSPRYKIIEKRQSVAFWCNPISGHATLYWYQQILGQGPKLLIQFQNNGVVDDSQLPKDRFSAERLKGVDSTLKIQPAKLEDSAVYLCASSPGGPGLKNIQYFGAGTRLSVL.

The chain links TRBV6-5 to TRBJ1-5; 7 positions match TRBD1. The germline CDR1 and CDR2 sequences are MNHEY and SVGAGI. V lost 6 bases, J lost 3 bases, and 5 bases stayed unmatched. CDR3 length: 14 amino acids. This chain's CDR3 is CASRPTGFNQPQHF. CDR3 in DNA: TGTGCCAGCAGGCCGACAGGGTTCAATCAGCCCCAGCATTTT.

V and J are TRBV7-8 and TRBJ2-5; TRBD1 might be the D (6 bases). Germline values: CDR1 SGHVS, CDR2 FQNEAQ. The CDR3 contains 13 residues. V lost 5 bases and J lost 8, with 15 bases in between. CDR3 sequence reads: CASSTGHSVTQYF. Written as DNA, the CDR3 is TGTGCCAGCAGCACAGGGCATAGCGTTACCCAGTACTTC. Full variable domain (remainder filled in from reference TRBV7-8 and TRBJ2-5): GAGVSQSPRYKVAKRGQDVALRCDPISGHVSLFWYQQALGQGPEFLTYFQNEAQLDKSGLPSDRFFAERPEGSVSTLKIQRTQQEDSAVYLCASSTGHSVTQYFGPGTRLLVL.

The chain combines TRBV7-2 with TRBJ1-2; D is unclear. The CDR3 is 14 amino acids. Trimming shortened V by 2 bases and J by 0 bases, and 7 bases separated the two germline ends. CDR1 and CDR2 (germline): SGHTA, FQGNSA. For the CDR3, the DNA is TGTGCCAGCAGCTTAAGACGGGCTAACTATGGCTACACCTTC. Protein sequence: CASSLRRANYGYTF.

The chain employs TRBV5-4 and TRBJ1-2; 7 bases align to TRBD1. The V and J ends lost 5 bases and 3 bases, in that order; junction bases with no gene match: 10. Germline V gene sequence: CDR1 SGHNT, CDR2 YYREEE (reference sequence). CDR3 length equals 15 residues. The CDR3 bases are TGTGCCAGCAGTTCACAGGGGTCTATGGACTATGGCTACACCTTC. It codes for CASSSQGSMDYGYTF.

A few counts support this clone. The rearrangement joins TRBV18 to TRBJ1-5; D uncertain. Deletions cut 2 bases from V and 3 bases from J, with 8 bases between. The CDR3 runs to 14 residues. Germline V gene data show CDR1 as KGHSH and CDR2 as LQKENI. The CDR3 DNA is TGTGCCAGCTCACCAGGACTGATCAATCAGCCCCAGCATTTT. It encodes CASSPGLINQPQHF.

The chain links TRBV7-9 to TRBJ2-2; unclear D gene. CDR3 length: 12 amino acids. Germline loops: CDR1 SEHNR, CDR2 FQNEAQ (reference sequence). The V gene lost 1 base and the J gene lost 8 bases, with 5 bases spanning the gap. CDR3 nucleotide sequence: TGTGCCAGCAGCTTAGTCGGGGGGGAGCTGTTTTTT. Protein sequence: CASSLVGGELFF.

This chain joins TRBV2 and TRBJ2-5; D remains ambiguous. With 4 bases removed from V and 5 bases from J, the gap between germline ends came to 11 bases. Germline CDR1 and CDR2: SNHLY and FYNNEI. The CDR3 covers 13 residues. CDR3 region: CASSARATETQYF. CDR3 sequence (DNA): TGTGCCAGCAGTGCCCGCGCTACCGAGACCCAGTACTTC.

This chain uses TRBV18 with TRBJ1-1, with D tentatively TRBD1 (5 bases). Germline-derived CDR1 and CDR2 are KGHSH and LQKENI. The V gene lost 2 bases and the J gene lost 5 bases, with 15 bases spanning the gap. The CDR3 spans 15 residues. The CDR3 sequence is CASSPSSGRATEAFF. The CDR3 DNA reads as TGTGCCAGCTCACCATCCTCCGGCAGGGCTACTGAAGCTTTCTTT.

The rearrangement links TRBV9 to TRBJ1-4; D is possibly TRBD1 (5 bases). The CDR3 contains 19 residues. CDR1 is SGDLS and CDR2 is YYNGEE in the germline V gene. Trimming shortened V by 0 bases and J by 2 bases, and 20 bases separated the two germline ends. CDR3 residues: CASSVDLGPPRKTNEKLFF. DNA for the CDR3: TGTGCCAGCAGCGTAGATTTGGGGCCTCCCCGGAAGACTAATGAAAAACTGTTTTTT.

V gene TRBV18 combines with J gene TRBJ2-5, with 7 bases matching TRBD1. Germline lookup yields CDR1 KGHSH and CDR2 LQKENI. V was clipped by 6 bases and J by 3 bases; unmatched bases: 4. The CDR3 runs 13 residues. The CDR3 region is CASSQGTEETQYF. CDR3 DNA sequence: TGTGCCAGCTCTCAGGGGACAGAAGAGACCCAGTACTTC.

CDR3: CASMRTHTDTQYF. As DNA, the CDR3 is TGTGCCAGTATGAGGACTCACACAGATACGCAGTATTTT. The J gene is TRBJ2-3, the V gene TRBV19; D is possibly TRBD2 (5 bases). Trimming removed 7 bases at V and 2 bases at J, with 10 bases between. There are 13 residues in the CDR3. CDR1 is LNHDA, CDR2 SQIVND, per germline (reference sequence).

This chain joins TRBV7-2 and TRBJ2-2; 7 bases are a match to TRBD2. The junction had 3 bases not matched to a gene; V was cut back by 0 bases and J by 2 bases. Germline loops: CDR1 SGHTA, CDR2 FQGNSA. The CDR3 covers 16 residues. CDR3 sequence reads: CASSLAQRGNTGELFF. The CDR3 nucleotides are TGTGCCAGCAGCTTAGCCCAGCGGGGTAACACCGGGGAGCTGTTTTTT.

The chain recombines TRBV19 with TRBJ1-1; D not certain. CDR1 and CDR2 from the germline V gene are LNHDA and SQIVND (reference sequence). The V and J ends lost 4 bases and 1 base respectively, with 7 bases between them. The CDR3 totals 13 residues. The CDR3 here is CASSKQANTEAFF. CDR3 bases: TGTGCCAGTAGTAAGCAGGCGAACACTGAAGCTTTCTTT.

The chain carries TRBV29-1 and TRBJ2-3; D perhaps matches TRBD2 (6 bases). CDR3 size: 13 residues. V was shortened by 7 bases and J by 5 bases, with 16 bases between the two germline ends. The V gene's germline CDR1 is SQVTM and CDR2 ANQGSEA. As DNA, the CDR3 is TGCAGCGGGGGGGTCAGGGTCATAGATACGCAGTATTTT. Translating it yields CSGGVRVIDTQYF.

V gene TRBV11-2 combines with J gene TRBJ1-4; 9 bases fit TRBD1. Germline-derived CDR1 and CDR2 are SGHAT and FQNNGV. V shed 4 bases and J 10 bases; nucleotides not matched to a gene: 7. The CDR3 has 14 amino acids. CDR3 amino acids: CASSSGQGVRKLFF. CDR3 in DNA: TGTGCCAGCAGCTCGGGACAGGGCGTCCGAAAACTGTTTTTT.

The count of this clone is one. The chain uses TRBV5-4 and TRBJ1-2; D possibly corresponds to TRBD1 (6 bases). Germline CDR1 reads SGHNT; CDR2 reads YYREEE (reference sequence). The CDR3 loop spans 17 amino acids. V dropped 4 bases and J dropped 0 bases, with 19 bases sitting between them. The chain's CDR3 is CASSLGGSPIANYGYTF. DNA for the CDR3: TGTGCCAGCAGCCTGGGGGGCTCACCCATAGCTAACTATGGCTACACCTTC.

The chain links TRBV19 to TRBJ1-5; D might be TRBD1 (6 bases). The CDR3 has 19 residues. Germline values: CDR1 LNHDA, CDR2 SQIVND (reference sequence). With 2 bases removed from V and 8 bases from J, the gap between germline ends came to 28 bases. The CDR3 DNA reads TGTGCCAGTAGTATATCAGGGGTAAGGGATACAATCAGAAGGAAGCCCCAGCATTTT. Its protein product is CASSISGVRDTIRRKPQHF.